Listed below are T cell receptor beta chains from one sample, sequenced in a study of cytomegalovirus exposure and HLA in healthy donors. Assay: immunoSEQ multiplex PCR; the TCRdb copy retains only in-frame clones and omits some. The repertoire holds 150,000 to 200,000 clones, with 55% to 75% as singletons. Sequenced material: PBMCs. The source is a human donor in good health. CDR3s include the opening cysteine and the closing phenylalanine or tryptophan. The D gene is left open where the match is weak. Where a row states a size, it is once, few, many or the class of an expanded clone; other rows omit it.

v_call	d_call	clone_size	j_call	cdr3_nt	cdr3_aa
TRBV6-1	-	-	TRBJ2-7	TGTGCCAGCAGTGGTATGGCCGAGCAGTACTTC	CASSGMAEQYF
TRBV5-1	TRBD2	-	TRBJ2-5	TGCGCCAGCAGCTTGGTTAGCGGGGGGGCCCGGGAGACCCAGTACTTC	CASSLVSGGARETQYF
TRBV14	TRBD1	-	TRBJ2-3	TGTGCCAGCAGCCAAGAGATTGGGACAGGGCGTCCCGCAGATACGCAGTATTTT	CASSQEIGTGRPADTQYF
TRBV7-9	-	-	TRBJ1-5	TGTGCCAGCAGCTTGGGAGGAGATCAGCCCCAGCATTTT	CASSLGGDQPQHF
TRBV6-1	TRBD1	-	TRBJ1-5	TGTGCCAGCAGCCCCGACAGGGGAGTGGGTCAGCCCCAGCATTTT	CASSPDRGVGQPQHF
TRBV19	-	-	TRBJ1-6	TGTGCCAGTAGTATTGCTGGAGTCTCCTATAATTCACCCCTCCACTTT	CASSIAGVSYNSPLHF
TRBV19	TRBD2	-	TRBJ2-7	TGTGCCAGTAGTTTCGGACTAGCGGGACCCTACGAGCAGTACTTC	CASSFGLAGPYEQYF
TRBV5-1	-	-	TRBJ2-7	TGCGCCAGCAGCTTGGGCGTGTTCTACGAGCAGTACTTC	CASSLGVFYEQYF
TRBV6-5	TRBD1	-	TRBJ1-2	TGTGCCAGCAGTCAGCAGGGACAGGGCATCTATGGCTACACCTTC	CASSQQGQGIYGYTF
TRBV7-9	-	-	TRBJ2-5	TGTGCCAGCAGCCCCCAGGTGGGCCCAGGGGAGACCCAGTACTTC	CASSPQVGPGETQYF
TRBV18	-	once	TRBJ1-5	TGTGCCAGCTCACCAATCGGGGGGGGCAATCAGCCCCAGCATTTT	CASSPIGGGNQPQHF
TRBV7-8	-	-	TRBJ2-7	TGTGCCAGCAGCTTAGCGGGGGCCGGCGAGCAGTACTTC	CASSLAGAGEQYF
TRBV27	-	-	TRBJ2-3	TGTGCCAGCAGTTATCTGGGGGGAAGCACAGATACGCAGTATTTT	CASSYLGGSTDTQYF
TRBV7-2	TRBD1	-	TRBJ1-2	TGTGCCAGCCCGACAGGGAGTCATGGCTACACCTTC	CASPTGSHGYTF
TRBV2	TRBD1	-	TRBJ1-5	TGTGCCAGCAGTGTGTGGACAGGGGAGAATCAGCCCCAGCATTTT	CASSVWTGENQPQHF
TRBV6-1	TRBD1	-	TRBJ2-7	TGTGCCAGCAGTCCCCTTACAGGGGGCAGCGAGCAGTACTTC	CASSPLTGGSEQYF
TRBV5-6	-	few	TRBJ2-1	TGTGCCAGCAGCTTGGGGACACACAATGAGCAGTTCTTC	CASSLGTHNEQFF
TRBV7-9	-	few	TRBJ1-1	TGTGCCAGCAGCTTACGGTCGGGGAAGATAGCTGAAGCTTTCTTT	CASSLRSGKIAEAFF
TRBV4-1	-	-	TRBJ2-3	TGCGCCAGCAGCCAAAAGGGAGCTAGCACAGATACGCAGTATTTT	CASSQKGASTDTQYF
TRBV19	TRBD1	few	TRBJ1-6	TGTGCCAGTAGTACAGGACAGGAACATTCACCCCTCCACTTT	CASSTGQEHSPLHF
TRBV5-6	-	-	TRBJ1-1	TGTGCCAGCAGCTCTACCGGGTCCTCGCCCGACACTGAAGCTTTCTTT	CASSSTGSSPDTEAFF
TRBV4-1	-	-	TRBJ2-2	TGCGCCACCTCGAGGGCGGGTTTGGGCGGGGAGCTGTTTTTT	CATSRAGLGGELFF
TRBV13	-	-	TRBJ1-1	TGTGCCAGCAGCTTCCCCGGGGAAGAAGCTTTCTTT	CASSFPGEEAFF
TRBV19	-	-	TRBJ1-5	TGTGCCAGTAGTAACAGTTATCAGCCCCAGCATTTT	CASSNSYQPQHF
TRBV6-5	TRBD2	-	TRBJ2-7	TGTGCCAGCAGCCAATCGGGAGGGTGGACTAGCGAGCAGTACTTC	CASSQSGGWTSEQYF
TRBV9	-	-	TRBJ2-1	TGTGCCAGCAGCGCCCCCGGGACAACCAGAGATGAGCAGTTCTTC	CASSAPGTTRDEQFF
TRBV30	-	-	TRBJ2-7	TGTGCCTGGAGCCCCGCCGGGACACAAGGCCACGAGCAGTACTTC	CAWSPAGTQGHEQYF
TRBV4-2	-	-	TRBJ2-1	TGTGCCAGCAGCCAAGACGGCAGGGAGGCTCTCTATGAGCAGTTCTTC	CASSQDGREALYEQFF
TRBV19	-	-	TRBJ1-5	TGTGCCAGTAGTATTTGGAGGGGCGGAGGAGGACAGCCCCAGCATTTT	CASSIWRGGGGQPQHF
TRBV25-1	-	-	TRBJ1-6	TGTGCCAGCAGTGCCCGGGACACATATTCACCCCTCCACTTT	CASSARDTYSPLHF
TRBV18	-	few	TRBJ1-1	TGTGCCAGCTCACCTTGGACACAAGTTAACACTGAAGCTTTCTTT	CASSPWTQVNTEAFF
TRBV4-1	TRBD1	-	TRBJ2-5	TGCGCCAGCAGCCCACAGGGGGCGGAGGTGGAGACCCAGTACTTC	CASSPQGAEVETQYF
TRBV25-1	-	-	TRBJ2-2	TGTGCCGGCACCGGAGGGTTAGCGAACACCGGGGAGCTGTTTTTT	CAGTGGLANTGELFF
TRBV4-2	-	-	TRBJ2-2	TGTGCCAGCAGCCAAGGGGGCGGACTAAACACCGGGGAGCTGTTTTTT	CASSQGGGLNTGELFF
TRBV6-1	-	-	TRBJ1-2	TGTGCCACGGCCTACAGGGAGGGCTATGGCTACACCTTC	CATAYREGYGYTF
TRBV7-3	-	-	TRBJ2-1	TGTGCCAGCAGCCCAGCCTTAGGGGGTCCCAATGAGCAGTTCTTC	CASSPALGGPNEQFF